This TCR beta chain was captured in a study of CD8 T cells in ankylosing spondylitis. About this clonotype: The antigen remains undetermined.

Using its own MiXCR run on the 5' RACE reads, TCRdb lists one record per CDR3 protein. The sample has around 230,000 distinct CDR3 sequences; around 9.1% are singletons. Study observations and caveats: Within matched ankylosing spondylitis synovial fluid, disease-linked clones were reportedly significantly enriched. Seemingly characteristic of ankylosing spondylitis blood was a TCR beta motif consisting of about 8 highly homologous variants.

The sequence was collected from a male donor with ankylosing spondylitis or in good health (not recorded which). Sequenced sample: blood, either unsorted or a sorted T cell fraction (not recorded which).

CDR3 region: CASSLGDRINQPQHF. The CDR3 DNA is TGTGCCAGCAGTTTAGGGGACAGAATCAATCAGCCCCAGCATTTT. V is TRBV12-3 or TRBV12-4 and J is TRBJ1-5, with 7 bases lining up with TRBD1. The length of the CDR3 is 15 residues. V dropped 1 base and J dropped 3; count of bases not matched to a gene: 3.